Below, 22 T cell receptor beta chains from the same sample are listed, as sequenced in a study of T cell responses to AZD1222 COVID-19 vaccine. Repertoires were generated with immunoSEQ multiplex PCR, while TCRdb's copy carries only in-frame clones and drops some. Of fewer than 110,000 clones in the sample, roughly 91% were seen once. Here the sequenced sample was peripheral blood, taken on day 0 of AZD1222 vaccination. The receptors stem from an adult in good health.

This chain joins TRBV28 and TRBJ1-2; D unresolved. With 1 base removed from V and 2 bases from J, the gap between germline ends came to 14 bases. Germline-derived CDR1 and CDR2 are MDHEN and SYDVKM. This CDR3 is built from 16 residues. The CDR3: CASSLFVIRENYGYTF. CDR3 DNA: TGTGCCAGCAGTTTATTCGTGATAAGGGAGAACTATGGCTACACCTTC.

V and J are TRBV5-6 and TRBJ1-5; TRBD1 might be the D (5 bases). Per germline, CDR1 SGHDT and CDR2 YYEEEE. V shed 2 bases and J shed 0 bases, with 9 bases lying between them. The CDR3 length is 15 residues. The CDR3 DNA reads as TGTGCCAGCAGCTTATTGGGGGTTAGCAATCAGCCCCAGCATTTT. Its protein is CASSLLGVSNQPQHF. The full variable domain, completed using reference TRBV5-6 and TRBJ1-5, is DAGVTQSPTHLIKTRGQQVTLRCSPKSGHDTVSWYQQALGQGPQFIFQYYEEEERQRGNFPDRFSGHQFPNYSSELNVNALLLGDSALYLCASSLLGVSNQPQHFGDGTRLSIL.

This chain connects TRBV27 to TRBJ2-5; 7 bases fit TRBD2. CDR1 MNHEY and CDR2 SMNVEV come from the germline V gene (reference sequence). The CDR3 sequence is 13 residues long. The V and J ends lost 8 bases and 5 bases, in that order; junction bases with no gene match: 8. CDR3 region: CASRQLGGETQYF. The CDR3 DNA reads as TGTGCCAGCCGACAGCTGGGGGGGGAGACCCAGTACTTC.

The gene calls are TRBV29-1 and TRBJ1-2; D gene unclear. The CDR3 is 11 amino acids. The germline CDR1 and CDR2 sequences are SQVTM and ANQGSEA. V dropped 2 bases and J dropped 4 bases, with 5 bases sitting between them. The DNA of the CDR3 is TGCAGCGTTGAACTGATCTATGGCTACACCTTC. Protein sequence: CSVELIYGYTF.

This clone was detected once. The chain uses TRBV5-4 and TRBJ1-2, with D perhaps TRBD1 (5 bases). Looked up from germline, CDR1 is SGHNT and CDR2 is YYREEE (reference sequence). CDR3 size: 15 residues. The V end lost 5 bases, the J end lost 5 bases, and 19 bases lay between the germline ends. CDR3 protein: CASRTDTSMPYGYTF. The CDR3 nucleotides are TGTGCCAGCAGAACGGACACCTCCATGCCTTATGGCTACACCTTC.

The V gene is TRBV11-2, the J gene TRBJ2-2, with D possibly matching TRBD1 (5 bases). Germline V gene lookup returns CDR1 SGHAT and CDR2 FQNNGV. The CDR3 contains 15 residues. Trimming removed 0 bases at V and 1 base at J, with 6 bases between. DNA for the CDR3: TGTGCCAGCAGCTTAGAAAGGGGGAACACCGGGGAGCTGTTTTTT. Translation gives CASSLERGNTGELFF.

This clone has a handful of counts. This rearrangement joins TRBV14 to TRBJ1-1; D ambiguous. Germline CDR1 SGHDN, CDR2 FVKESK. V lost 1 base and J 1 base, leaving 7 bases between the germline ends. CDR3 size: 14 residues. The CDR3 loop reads CASSQGAANTEAFF. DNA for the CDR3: TGTGCCAGCAGCCAAGGGGCCGCGAACACTGAAGCTTTCTTT.

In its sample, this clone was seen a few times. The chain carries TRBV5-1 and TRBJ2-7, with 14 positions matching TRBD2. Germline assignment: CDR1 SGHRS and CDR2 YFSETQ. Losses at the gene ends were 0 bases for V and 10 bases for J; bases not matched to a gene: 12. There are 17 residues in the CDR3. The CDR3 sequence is CASSLDGSGTSGSGQYF. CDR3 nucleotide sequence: TGCGCCAGCAGCTTGGATGGATCCGGGACTAGCGGGAGCGGTCAGTACTTC.

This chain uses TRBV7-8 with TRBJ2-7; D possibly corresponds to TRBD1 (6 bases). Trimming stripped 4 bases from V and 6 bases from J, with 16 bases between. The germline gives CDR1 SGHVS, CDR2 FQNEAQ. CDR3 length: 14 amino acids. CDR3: CASSSLRARGEQYF. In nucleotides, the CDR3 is TGTGCCAGCAGCTCCCTCCGAGCCAGGGGCGAGCAGTACTTC.

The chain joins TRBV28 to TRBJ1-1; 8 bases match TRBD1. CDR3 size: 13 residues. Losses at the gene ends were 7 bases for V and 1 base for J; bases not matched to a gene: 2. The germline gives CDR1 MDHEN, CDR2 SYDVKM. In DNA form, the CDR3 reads TGTGCCAGCAAAGGACAGGGGAACACTGAAGCTTTCTTT. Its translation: CASKGQGNTEAFF.

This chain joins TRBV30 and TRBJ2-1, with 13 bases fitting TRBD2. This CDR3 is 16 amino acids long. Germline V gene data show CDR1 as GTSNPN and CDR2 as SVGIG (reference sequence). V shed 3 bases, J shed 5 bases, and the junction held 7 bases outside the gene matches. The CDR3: CAWRGVGTSGNNEQFF. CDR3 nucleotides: TGTGCCTGGAGGGGGGTTGGGACTAGCGGGAACAATGAGCAGTTCTTC.

CDR3 loop: CASSSRWTGLKMNTEAFF. The DNA of the CDR3 is TGTGCCAGCAGCTCCCGGTGGACAGGGCTAAAAATGAACACTGAAGCTTTCTTT. V gene TRBV7-9 combines with J gene TRBJ1-1; 8 bases line up with TRBD1. Germline V CDR1 and CDR2: SEHNR, FQNEAQ (reference sequence). The CDR3 sequence is 18 residues long. J was trimmed by 0 bases and V by 4 bases; bases with no gene match: 13.

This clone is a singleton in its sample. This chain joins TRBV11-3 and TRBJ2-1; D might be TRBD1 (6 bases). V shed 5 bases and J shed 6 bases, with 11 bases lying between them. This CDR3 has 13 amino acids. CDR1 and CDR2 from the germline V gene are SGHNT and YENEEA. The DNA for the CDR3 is TGTGCCAGCAGCGGACAGAAGGGCAATGAGCAGTTCTTC. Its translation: CASSGQKGNEQFF.

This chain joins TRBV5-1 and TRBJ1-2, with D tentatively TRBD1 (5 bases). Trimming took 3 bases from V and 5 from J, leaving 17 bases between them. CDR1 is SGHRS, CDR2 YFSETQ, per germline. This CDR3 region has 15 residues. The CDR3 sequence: CASSSRGEASYGYTF. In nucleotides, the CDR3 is TGCGCCAGCAGCTCCCGGGGGGAGGCCTCATATGGCTACACCTTC.

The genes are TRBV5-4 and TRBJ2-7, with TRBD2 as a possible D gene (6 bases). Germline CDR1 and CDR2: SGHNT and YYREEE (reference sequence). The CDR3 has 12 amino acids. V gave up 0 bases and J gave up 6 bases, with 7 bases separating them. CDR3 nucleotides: TGTGCCAGCAGCTTGGACGGGGGCGAGCAGTACTTC. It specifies CASSLDGGEQYF. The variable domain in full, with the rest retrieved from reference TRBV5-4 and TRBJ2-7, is ETGVTQSPTHLIKTRGQQVTLRCSSQSGHNTVSWYQQALGQGPQFIFQYYREEENGRGNFPPRFSGLQFPNYSSELNVNALELDDSALYLCASSLDGGEQYFGPGTRLTVT.

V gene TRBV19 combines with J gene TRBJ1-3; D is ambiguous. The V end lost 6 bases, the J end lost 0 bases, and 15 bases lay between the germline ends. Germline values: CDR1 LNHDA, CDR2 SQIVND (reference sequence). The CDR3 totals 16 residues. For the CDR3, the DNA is TGTGCCAGTAGAAATCGCGACACTTACTCTGGAAACACCATATATTTT. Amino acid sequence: CASRNRDTYSGNTIYF.

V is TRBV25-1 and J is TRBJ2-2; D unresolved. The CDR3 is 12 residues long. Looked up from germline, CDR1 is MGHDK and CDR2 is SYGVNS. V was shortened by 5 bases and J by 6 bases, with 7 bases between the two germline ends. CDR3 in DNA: TGTGCCAGCAGTACGGGCGCCGGGGAGCTGTTTTTT. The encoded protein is CASSTGAGELFF.

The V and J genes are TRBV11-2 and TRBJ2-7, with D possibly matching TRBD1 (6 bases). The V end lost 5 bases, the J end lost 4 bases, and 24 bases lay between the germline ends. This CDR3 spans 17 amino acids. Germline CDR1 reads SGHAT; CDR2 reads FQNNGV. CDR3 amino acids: CASSPGIDRSGVYEQYF. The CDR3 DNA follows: TGTGCCAGCAGCCCAGGAATAGACAGGAGTGGGGTATACGAGCAGTACTTC.

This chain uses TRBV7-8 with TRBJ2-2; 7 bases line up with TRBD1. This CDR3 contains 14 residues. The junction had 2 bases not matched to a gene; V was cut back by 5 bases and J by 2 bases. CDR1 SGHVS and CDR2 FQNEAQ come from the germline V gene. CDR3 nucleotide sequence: TGTGCCAGCAGCCGACAGGGTAACACCGGGGAGCTGTTTTTT. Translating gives CASSRQGNTGELFF.

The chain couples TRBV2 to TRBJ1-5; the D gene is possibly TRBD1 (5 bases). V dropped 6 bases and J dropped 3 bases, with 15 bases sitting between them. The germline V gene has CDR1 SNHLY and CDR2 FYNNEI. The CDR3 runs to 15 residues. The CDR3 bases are TGTGCCAGCAGAGGTGGACGGGGACCCAATCAGCCCCAGCATTTT. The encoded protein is CASRGGRGPNQPQHF.

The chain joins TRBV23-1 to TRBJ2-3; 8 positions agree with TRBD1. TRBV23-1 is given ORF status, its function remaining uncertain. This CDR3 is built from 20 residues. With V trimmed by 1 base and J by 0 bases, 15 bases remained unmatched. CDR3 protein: CASSQLPDRDTDTSTDTQYF. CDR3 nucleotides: TGCGCCAGCAGTCAATTGCCGGACAGGGACACCGATACTAGCACAGATACGCAGTATTTT.

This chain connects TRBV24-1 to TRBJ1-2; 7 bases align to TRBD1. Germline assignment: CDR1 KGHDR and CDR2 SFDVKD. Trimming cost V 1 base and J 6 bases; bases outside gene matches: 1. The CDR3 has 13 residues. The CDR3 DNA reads TGTGCCACCAGTGATTTAAGGGGGCATGGCTACACCTTC. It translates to CATSDLRGHGYTF.